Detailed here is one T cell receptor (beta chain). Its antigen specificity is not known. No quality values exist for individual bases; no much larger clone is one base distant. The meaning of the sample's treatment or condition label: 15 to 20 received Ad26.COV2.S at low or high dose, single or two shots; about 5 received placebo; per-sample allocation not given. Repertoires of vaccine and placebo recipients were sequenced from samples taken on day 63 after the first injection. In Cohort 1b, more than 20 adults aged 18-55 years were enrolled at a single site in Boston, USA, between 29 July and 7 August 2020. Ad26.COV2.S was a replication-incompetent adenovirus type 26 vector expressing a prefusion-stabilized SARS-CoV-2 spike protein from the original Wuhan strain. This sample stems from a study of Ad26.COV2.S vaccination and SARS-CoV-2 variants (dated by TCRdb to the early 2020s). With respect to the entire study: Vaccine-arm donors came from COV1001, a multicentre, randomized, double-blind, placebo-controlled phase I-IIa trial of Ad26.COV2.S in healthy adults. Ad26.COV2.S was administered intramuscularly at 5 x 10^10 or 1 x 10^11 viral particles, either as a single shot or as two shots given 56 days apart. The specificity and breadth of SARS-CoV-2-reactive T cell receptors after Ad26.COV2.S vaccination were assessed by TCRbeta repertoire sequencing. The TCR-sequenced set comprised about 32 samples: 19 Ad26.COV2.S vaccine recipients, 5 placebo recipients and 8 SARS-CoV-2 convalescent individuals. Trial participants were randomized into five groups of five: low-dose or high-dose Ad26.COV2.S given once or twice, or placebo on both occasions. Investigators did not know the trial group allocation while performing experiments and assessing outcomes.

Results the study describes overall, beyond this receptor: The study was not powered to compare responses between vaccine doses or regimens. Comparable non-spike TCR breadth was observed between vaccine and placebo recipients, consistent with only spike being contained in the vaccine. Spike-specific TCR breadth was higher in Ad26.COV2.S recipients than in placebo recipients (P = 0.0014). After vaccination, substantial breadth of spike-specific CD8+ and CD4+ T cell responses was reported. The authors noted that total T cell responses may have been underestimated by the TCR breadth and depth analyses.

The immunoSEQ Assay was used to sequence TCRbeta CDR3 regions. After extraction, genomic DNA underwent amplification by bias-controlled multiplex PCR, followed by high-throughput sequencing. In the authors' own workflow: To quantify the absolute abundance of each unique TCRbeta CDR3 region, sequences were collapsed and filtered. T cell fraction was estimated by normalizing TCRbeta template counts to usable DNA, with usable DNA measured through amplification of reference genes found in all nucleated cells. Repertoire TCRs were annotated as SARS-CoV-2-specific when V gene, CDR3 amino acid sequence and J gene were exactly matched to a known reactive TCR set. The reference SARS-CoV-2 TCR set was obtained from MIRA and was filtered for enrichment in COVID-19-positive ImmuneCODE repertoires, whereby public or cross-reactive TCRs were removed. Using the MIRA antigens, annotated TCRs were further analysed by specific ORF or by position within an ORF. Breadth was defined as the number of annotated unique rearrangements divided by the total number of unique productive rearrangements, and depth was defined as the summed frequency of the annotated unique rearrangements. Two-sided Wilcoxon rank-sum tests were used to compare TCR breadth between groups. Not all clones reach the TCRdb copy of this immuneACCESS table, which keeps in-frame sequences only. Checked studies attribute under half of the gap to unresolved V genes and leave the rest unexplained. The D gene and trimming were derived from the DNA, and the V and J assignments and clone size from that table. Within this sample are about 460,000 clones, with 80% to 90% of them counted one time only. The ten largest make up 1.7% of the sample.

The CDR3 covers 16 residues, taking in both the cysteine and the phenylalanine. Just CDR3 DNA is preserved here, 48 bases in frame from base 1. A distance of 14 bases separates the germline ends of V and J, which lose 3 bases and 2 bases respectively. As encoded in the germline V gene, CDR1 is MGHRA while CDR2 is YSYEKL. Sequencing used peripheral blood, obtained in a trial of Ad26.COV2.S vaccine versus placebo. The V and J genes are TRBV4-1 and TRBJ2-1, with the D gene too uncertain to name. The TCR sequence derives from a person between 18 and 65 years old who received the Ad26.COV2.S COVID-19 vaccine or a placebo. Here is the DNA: TGCGCCAGCAGCCATGTCCCTCAAGGTCCCTACAATGAGCAGTTCTTC. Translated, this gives CASSHVPQGPYNEQFF.